The rows below give T cell receptor beta chains drawn from one sample of a study of T cell repertoires in cytomegalovirus infection. Using its own MiXCR run on the reads, TCRdb lists one record per CDR3 protein. The sample shows around 490,000 distinct CDR3 sequences, about a quarter of them seen only once. The specimen was PBMCs. These receptors were obtained from a human donor in good health (CMV status not recorded). Some clones in this sample may be carry-over from other donors' samples. Both conserved end residues are part of each CDR3. Each record gives: V gene, J gene, D gene, clone size, CDR3 DNA, CDR3 protein. A D gene is named only where the DNA matches it firmly. For some rows the clone size is stated as once, few or many, or as a class when expanded; others skip it.

>TRBV7-2|TRBJ2-1|-|many
TGTGCCACGGGGCGGCACAATGAGCAGTTCTTC
CATGRHNEQFF
>TRBV7-8|TRBJ2-1|-|-
TGTGCCAGCAGCTTCAGGGGGGGCACCTACAATGAGCAGTTCTTC
CASSFRGGTYNEQFF
>TRBV18|TRBJ1-2|-|once
TGTGCCAGCTCGACTTTAGCGTCAAATGCTAACTATGGCTACACCTTC
CASSTLASNANYGYTF
>TRBV6-2/TRBV6-3|TRBJ2-7|-|-
TGTGCCAGCACCGACCCAGGCGAGACCTACGAGCAGTACTTC
CASTDPGETYEQYF
>TRBV6-6|TRBJ2-5|-|-
TGTGCCAGCAGTGCAGTATCCCTCCGGAAGGAGACCCAGTACTTC
CASSAVSLRKETQYF
>TRBV7-8|TRBJ2-2|-|-
TGTGCCAGCAGCTTAAAACGTGTGAACACCGGGGAGCTGTTTTTT
CASSLKRVNTGELFF
>TRBV7-2|TRBJ2-3|TRBD2|many
TGTGCCAGCAGCTCCCTAGCGGGAGTGATCACAGATACGCAGTATTTT
CASSSLAGVITDTQYF
>TRBV6-2/TRBV6-3|TRBJ1-2|-|few
TGTGCCAGCACCCACGAAGGGGCCCGGGGAACCTTC
CASTHEGARGTF
>TRBV7-9|TRBJ2-7|-|few
TGTGCCAGCAGCTCCCGGGCCCACGAGCAGTACTTC
CASSSRAHEQYF
>TRBV7-2|TRBJ1-5|-|many
TGTGCCAGCAGCCCTCGGACTTCGTCTCATAGCAATCAGCCCCAGCATTTT
CASSPRTSSHSNQPQHF
>TRBV7-9|TRBJ2-1|-|few
TGTGCCAGCAGCTTAGGTAGCGGTACCTCGGGATCCTACAATGAGCAGTTCTTC
CASSLGSGTSGSYNEQFF
>TRBV19|TRBJ1-1|-|few
TGTGCCAGTAGTTTTTTGGGAGACAGTCCAAACACTGAAGCTTTCTTT
CASSFLGDSPNTEAFF
>TRBV7-2|TRBJ2-1|TRBD2|few
TGTGCCAGCAGCTCTTCTCCTGGGGGGGAGAAGTTCTTC
CASSSSPGGEKFF
>TRBV7-3|TRBJ2-5|-|-
TGTGCCAGCAGCCTAACCTTCGACAAGACCCAGTACTTC
CASSLTFDKTQYF
>TRBV19|TRBJ1-1|-|-
TGTGCCAGTAGCCTACAGGTAAACGTTGAAGCTTTCTTT
CASSLQVNVEAFF
>TRBV7-2|TRBJ1-1|-|-
TGTGCCAGCAGCTTAGAAATGGGGAGGACTGAAGCTTTCTTT
CASSLEMGRTEAFF
>TRBV11-3|TRBJ1-5|-|few
TGTGCCAGCAGCTTAGAAGGGATATCTCAGCCCCAGCATTTT
CASSLEGISQPQHF
>TRBV4-1|TRBJ2-2|TRBD2|-
TGCGCCAGCAGTTGGACTAGCGGGAGTTACGGGGAGCTGTTTTTT
CASSWTSGSYGELFF
>TRBV12-3/TRBV12-4|TRBJ1-2|TRBD1|many
TGTGCCAGCAGGCCACCCAGGGGGTTATTGGCTAACTATGGCTACACCTTC
CASRPPRGLLANYGYTF
>TRBV7-3|TRBJ2-3|-|-
TGTGCCAGCAGCCCCCAACCCTCTAGCACAGATACGCAGAATTTT
CASSPQPSSTDTQNF
>TRBV4-1|TRBJ2-7|-|-
TGCGCCAGCAGCTTCCCCCTCGGTGGATTGAGCTCCTACGAGCAGTACTTC
CASSFPLGGLSSYEQYF
>TRBV19|TRBJ2-5|TRBD1|-
TGTGCCAGTAGAGACTCCGGGACAGACCAAGAGACCCAGTACTTC
CASRDSGTDQETQYF